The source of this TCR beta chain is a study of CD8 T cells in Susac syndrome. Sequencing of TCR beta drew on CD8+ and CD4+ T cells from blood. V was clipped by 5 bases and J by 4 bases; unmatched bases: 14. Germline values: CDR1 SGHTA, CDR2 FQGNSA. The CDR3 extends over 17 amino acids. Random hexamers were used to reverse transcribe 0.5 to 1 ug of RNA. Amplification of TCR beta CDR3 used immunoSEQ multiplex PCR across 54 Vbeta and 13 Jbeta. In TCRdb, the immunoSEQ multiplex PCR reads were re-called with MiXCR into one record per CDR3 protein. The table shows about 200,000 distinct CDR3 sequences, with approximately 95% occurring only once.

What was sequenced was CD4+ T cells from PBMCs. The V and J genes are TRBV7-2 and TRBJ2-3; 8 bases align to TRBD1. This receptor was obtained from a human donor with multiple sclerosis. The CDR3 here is CASSTTWRRGRADTQYF. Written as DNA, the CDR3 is TGTGCCAGCAGCACGACTTGGCGCAGGGGGCGCGCAGATACGCAGTATTTT.